Listed below are T cell receptor beta chains from one sample, sequenced in a study of a mutant IDH1 vaccine in newly diagnosed glioma. For these TCRs, the target antigens are not known. Measured with immunoSEQ multiplex PCR; TCRdb has only the in-frame clones, and not every one. The profile shows more than 55,000 clones, around four fifths of them singletons. The sample consisted of PBMCs, taken from a glioma patient whose treatment included an IDH1 peptide vaccine. All receptors come from a young man with glioma. The CDR3 runs from the conserved cysteine through the conserved F or W.

v_gene: TRBV6-4
j_gene: TRBJ2-3
CDR3aa: CASSAGPSTDTQYF

v_gene: TRBV15
j_gene: TRBJ1-6
CDR3aa: CATSRDPPDRNSPLHF

v_gene: TRBV15
j_gene: TRBJ1-5
CDR3aa: CATSRETVYSNQPQHF

v_gene: TRBV5-6
j_gene: TRBJ2-7
CDR3aa: CASSWGEYSYEQYF

v_gene: TRBV28
j_gene: TRBJ2-7
CDR3aa: CASSWDRGREQYF

v_gene: TRBV7-6
j_gene: TRBJ1-1
CDR3aa: CASSWGTTNTEAFF

v_gene: TRBV10-1
j_gene: TRBJ2-3
CDR3aa: CASSEGRTGIARVTDTQYF

v_gene: TRBV29-1
j_gene: TRBJ1-4
CDR3aa: CSVIQPRQGRSEKLFF

v_gene: TRBV5-4
j_gene: TRBJ2-7
CDR3aa: CASSLAQGYEQYF

v_gene: TRBV5-1
j_gene: TRBJ1-6
CDR3aa: CASSRWVSESPLHF

v_gene: TRBV19
j_gene: TRBJ1-5
CDR3aa: CASGGRGQPQHF

v_gene: TRBV19
j_gene: TRBJ1-6
CDR3aa: CASDSKTGTGGSPLHF

v_gene: TRBV5-5
j_gene: TRBJ1-1
CDR3aa: CASSPRGGVLRAFF

v_gene: TRBV6-5
j_gene: TRBJ2-7
CDR3aa: CASRKGGSYEQYF

v_gene: TRBV7-9
j_gene: TRBJ2-7
CDR3aa: CASSLVLAGGNEQYF

v_gene: TRBV7-9
j_gene: TRBJ1-1
CDR3aa: CASSPESEAFF

v_gene: TRBV19
j_gene: TRBJ1-6
CDR3aa: CASSMQGPNNSPLHF

v_gene: TRBV27
j_gene: TRBJ1-1
CDR3aa: CASSWTRASEAFF

v_gene: TRBV29-1
j_gene: TRBJ1-2
CDR3aa: CSVLIRTGNGYTF

v_gene: TRBV5-6
j_gene: TRBJ2-2
CDR3aa: CASSRGTNTGELFF

v_gene: TRBV7-9
j_gene: TRBJ2-3
CDR3aa: CASSKTPTSTDTQYF

v_gene: TRBV5-1
j_gene: TRBJ2-4
CDR3aa: CASSLGGLAGISGLAKNIQYF

v_gene: TRBV14
j_gene: TRBJ1-4
CDR3aa: CASSPQGGEANEKLFF